This T cell receptor beta chain came from a study of CD4 T cells in relation to SARS-CoV-2 and coronaviruses. Assay: immunoSEQ multiplex PCR; the TCRdb copy retains only in-frame clones and omits some. Among around 18,000 clones listed, 70% to 80% were seen once. This clone was counted only a few times. Its matching antigen is unknown. The ends were cut back, 5 bases at V and 4 bases at J, with 7 bases in the middle. This CDR3 region has 12 residues. Germline V gene sequence: CDR1 SGDLS, CDR2 YYNGEE. Before the COVID-19 pandemic, during about 2011-2019, CD4+ T cells were taken from unexposed donors. Isolation of CD4+ T cells took place after less than twelve days in culture.

The clonotype comes from a human donor in good health. Sequenced sample: CD4+ T cells from PBMCs, cultured in vitro. The chain combines TRBV9 with TRBJ1-3; D unclear. CDR3 nucleotide sequence: TGTGCCAGCAGGGGTTCCGGAAACACCATATATTTT. It yields the protein CASRGSGNTIYF.